This T cell receptor beta chain emerged from a study of T cells after somatic rescue of genetic block. Sequencing was performed with immunoSEQ multiplex PCR; in TCRdb, only in-frame clones are kept and a portion is missing. This sample yields 70,000 or so clones, of which around 90% are seen a single time; roughly 2.8% belongs to the top ten. The CDR3 is made up of 16 amino acids. Trimming shortened V by 2 bases and J by 6 bases, and 18 bases separated the two germline ends. The germline V gene has CDR1 SGHDT and CDR2 YYEEEE. Specimen: peripheral blood mononuclear cells (PBMCs). The TCR comes from a middle-aged man. The chain has TRBV5-6 and TRBJ1-5, with D possibly TRBD1 on 6 matching bases. The CDR3 loop reads CASSLRGGSGAQPQHF. The CDR3 coding sequence is TGTGCCAGCAGCTTAAGGGGGGGATCAGGGGCTCAGCCCCAGCATTTT.